Sequencing of this T cell receptor beta chain was carried out in a study of shared clonotypes between healthy human individuals. Notes on the study in general: It was anticipated that sequencing depth would influence how many clonotypes donors shared.

Naive-designated CD8 cells lacked CD45RO, were positively enriched for CCR7, and omitted terminally differentiated effector memory CD45RA+ cells. All donors were healthy HIV-negative adults lacking recent acute infections or vaccinations. Every contributor of samples was a Caucasian grown-up residing in Nashville, Tennessee. Tens of thousands of T cell genomes, or about 0.2 ug DNA, went into the sorted-subset replicate PCRs. Data came from immunoSEQ multiplex PCR; TCRdb stores just in-frame clones and leaves some out. The table includes hundreds of thousands of clones, around 96% detected once. Germline V gene data show CDR1 as GTSNPN and CDR2 as SVGIG (reference sequence). V was trimmed by 0 bases and J by 4 bases, leaving 13 bases between them. The CDR3 contains 14 residues. As to this clone: Its antigen is unidentified.

This TCR came from a woman aged 30 to 39 in good health. Sequences were obtained from naive CD8+ T cells sorted from blood. The chain uses TRBV30 and TRBJ2-7; weak D call: TRBD2 (6 bases). The CDR3 region is CAWSVGLARYEQYF. For the CDR3, the DNA is TGTGCCTGGAGTGTAGGCCTAGCGCGGTACGAGCAGTACTTC.